This TCR beta chain was identified in a study of OX40 agonist ivuxolimab in advanced cancers. Overall study: Prior anti-PD-1, anti-PD-L1 or anti-CTLA-4 therapy was allowed; 35% to 40% had some. Findings of the study overall: In general, CD8+ T cells held more expanded clones than CD4+ did, on average.

The CDR3 totals 16 residues. From germline, CDR1 is SGHVS and CDR2 FQNEAQ. V dropped 5 bases and J dropped 5; count of bases not matched to a gene: 9. This clone was seen just once. As yet, its antigen is unknown. Repertoires were generated with immunoSEQ multiplex PCR, while TCRdb's copy carries only in-frame clones and drops some. The sample has 35,000 to 55,000 clones; about 95% are singletons. The sequencing here drew on CD4+ or CD8+ T cells sorted from blood, taken in a trial of the OX40 agonist ivuxolimab. This TCR was sampled from an adult with an advanced solid tumor such as melanoma, head and neck, liver or kidney cancer. The chain couples TRBV7-8 to TRBJ2-7; TRBD2 agrees at 13 bases. In nucleotides, the CDR3 is TGTGCCAGCAGCGGCGGGACTAGCGGGGCCCCTGACGAGCAGTACTTC. It yields the protein CASSGGTSGAPDEQYF.